The source of this T cell receptor beta chain is a study of cytomegalovirus exposure and HLA in healthy donors. Findings and limits, study-wide: HLA-A and HLA-B allele assignments for most subjects were reportedly predicted accurately using TCR beta sequences. The authors considered a cluster of highly shared sequence variants likely to be a sequencing artifact.

As for this clone: The antigen is undetermined.

The trim removed 7 bases at V and 5 bases at J, leaving 5 bases unmatched. The CDR3 has 14 residues. Germline CDR1 reads MNHNY; CDR2 reads SVGAGI (reference sequence). The PCR contained 60 Vbeta and 13 Jbeta primers. Data came from immunoSEQ multiplex PCR; TCRdb stores just in-frame clones and leaves some out. The repertoire has about 150,000 clones, 79% of them found once; the top ten carry under 4%. Sequencing was performed on PBMCs. The origin of this receptor is a human donor in good health. The gene calls are TRBV6-6 and TRBJ2-1; 10 bases are shared with TRBD1. CDR3 amino acids: CASNLGQGDNEQFF. The CDR3 nucleotides are TGTGCCAGCAACTTAGGACAGGGGGACAATGAGCAGTTCTTC.